This T cell receptor beta chain was sequenced during a study of T cells after yellow fever vaccination. Notes on the study in general: The appearance of a small share of clonotypes in both CD4 and CD8 compartments was observed.

Trimming took off 5 bases at V and 2 bases at J, with 12 bases between the two ends. The germline V gene has CDR1 ENHRY and CDR2 SYGVKD. The CDR3 is made up of 14 amino acids. This clonotype has at least ten counts. What it binds is unknown. By 5'RACE template switching, TCR cDNA was produced, with a universal primer site and UMIs added in the process. MiXCR, applied by TCRdb to the 5' RACE reads, yields one record per CDR3 protein. The sample shows under 200,000 distinct CDR3 sequences, roughly 9.6% of them seen only once. The sample here was CD8+ T cells sorted from PBMCs, taken 15 days after the yellow fever booster vaccination. V and J are TRBV10-3 and TRBJ1-2; a weak D match, TRBD1 (6 bases). This sequence was found in a man aged 18 to 30 who received the YFV17D yellow fever vaccine. CDR3 residues: CAISPSGENYGYTF. For the CDR3, the DNA is TGTGCCATCAGTCCCTCAGGGGAAAACTATGGCTACACCTTC.